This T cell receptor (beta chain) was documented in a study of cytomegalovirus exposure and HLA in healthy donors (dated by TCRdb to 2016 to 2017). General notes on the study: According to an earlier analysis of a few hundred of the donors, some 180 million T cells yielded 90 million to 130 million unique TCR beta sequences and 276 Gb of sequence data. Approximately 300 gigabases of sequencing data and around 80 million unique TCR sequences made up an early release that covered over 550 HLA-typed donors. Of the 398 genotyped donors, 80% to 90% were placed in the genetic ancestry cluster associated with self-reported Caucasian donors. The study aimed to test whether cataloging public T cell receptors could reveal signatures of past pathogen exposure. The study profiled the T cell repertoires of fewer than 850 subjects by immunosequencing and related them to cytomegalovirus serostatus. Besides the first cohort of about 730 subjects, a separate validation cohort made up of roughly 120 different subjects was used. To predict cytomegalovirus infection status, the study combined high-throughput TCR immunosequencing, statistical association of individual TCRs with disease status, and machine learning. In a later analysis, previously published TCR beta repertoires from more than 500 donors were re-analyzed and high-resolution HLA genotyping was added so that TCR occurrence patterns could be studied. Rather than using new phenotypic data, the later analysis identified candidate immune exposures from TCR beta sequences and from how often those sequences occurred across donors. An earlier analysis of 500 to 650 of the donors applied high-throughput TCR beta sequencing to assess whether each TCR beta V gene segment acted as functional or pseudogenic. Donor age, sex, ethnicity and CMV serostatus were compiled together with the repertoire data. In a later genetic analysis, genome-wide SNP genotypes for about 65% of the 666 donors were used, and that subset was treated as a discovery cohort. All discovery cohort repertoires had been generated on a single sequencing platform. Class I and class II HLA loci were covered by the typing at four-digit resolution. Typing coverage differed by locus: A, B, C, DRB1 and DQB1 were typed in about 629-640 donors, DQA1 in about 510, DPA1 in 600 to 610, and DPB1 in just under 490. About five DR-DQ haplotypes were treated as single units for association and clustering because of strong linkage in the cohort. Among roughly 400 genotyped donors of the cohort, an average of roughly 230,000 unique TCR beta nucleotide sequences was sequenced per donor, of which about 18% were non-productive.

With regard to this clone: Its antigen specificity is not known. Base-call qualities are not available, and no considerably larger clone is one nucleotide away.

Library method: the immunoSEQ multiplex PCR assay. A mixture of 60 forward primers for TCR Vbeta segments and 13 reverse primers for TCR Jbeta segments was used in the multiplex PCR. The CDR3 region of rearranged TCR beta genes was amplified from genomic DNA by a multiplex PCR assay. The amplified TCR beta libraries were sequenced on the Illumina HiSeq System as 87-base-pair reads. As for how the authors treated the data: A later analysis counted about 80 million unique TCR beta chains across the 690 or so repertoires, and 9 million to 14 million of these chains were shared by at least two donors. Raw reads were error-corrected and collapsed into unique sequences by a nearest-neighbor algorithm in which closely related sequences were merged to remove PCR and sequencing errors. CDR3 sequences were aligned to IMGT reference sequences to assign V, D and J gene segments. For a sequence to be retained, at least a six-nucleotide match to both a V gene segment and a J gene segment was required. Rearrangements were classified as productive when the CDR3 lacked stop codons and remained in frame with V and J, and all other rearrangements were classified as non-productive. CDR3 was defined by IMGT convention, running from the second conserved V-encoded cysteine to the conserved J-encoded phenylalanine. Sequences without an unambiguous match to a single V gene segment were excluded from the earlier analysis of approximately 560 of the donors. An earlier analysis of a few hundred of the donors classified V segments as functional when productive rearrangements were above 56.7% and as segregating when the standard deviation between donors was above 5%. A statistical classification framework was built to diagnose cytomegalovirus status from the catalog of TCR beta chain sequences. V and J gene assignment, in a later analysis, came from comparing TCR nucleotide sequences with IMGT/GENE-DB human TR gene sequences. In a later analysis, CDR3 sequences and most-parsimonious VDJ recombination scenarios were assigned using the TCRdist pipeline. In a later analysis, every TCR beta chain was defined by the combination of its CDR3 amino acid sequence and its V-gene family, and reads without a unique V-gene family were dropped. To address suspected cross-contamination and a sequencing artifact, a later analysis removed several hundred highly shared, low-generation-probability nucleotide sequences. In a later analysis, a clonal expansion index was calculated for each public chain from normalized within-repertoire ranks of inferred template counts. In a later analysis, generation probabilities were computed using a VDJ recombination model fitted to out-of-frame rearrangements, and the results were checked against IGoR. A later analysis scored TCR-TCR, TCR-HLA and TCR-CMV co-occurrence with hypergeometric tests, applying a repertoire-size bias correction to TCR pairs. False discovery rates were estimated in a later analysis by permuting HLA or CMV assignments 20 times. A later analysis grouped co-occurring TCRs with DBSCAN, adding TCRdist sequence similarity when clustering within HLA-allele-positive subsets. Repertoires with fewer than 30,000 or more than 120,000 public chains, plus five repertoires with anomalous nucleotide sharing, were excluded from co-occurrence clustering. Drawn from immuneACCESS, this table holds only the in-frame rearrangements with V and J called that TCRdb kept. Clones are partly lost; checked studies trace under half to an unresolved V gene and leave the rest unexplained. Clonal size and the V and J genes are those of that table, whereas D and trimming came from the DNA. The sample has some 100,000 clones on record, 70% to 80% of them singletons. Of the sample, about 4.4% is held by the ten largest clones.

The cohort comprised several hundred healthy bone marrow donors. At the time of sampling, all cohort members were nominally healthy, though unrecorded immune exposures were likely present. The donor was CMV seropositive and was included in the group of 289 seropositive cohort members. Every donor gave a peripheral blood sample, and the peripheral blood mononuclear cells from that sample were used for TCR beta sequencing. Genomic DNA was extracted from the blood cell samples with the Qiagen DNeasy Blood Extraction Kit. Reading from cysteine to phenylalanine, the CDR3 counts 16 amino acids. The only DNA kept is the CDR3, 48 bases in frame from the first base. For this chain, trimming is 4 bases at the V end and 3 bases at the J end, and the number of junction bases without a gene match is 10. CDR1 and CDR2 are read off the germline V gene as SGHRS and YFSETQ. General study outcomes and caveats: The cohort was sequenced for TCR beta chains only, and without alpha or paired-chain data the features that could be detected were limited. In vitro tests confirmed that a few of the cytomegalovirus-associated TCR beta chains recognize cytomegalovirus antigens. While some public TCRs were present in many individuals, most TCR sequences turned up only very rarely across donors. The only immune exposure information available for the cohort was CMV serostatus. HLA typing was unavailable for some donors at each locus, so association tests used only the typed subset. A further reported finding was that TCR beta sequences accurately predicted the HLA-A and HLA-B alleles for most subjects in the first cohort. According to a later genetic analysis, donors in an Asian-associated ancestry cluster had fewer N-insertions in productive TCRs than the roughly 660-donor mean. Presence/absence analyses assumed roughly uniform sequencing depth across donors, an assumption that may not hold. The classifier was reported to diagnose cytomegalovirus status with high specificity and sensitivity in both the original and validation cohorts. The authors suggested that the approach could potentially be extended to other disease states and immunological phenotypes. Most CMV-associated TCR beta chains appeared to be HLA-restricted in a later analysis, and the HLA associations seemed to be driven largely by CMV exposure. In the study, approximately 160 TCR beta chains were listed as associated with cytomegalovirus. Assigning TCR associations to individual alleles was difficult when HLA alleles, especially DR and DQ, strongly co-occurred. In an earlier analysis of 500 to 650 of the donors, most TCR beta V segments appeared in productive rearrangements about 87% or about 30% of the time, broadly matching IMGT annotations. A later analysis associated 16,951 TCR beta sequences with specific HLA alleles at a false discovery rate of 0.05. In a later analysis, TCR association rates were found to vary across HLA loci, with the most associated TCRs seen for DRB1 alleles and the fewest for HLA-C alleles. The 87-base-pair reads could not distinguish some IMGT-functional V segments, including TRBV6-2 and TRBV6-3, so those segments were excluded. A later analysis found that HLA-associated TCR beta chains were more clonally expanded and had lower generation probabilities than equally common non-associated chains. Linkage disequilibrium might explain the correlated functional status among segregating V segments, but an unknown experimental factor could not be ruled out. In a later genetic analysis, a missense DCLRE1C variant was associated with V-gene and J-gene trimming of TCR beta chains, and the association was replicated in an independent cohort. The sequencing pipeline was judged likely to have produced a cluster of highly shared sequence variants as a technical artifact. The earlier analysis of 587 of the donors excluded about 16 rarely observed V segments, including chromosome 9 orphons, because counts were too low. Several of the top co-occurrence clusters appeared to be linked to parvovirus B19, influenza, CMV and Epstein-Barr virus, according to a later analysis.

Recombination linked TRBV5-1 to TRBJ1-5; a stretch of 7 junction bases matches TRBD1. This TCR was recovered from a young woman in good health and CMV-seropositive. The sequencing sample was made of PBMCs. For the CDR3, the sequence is CASSAEPQGVNQPQHF. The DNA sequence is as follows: TGCGCCAGCAGCGCTGAGCCTCAGGGGGTCAATCAGCCCCAGCATTTT.